The 28 T cell receptor beta chains in this list originate from one sample, sequenced in a study of T-cell reconstitution after alpha-beta-depleted transplantation in children. General study results and limits: T-cell numbers and diversity, one year after transplant, stemmed largely from T cells that were newly produced.

These TCRs' antigens remain unknown. TCRbeta library preparation incorporated unique molecular identifiers. TCRdb independently ran MiXCR on the PCR reads; one entry per CDR3 protein. The repertoire holds about 300,000 distinct CDR3 sequences, with around 7.3% as singletons. This sample comprised peripheral blood, obtained 360 days after TCRalphabeta/CD19-depleted stem cell transplant. The receptors were gathered from a female patient younger than 10 who had a stem cell transplant for Fanconi anemia, so the T cells may come from the graft donor.

This clonotype has at least ten counts. This chain links TRBV12-3 or TRBV12-4 with TRBJ2-5, with 10 nucleotides matching TRBD2. This CDR3 has 15 residues. V lost 2 bases and J lost 5; bases outside the gene matches: 5. The DNA for the CDR3 is TGTGCCAGCAGTTTACTAGCGGGAGAATGGGAGACCCAGTACTTC. Protein: CASSLLAGEWETQYF.

This clonotype was counted only a few times. The CDR3 DNA sequence: TGTGCCAGCAGTGAGGTTTGGGGGGGCACCGGGGAGCTGTTTTTT. This gives the protein CASSEVWGGTGELFF. The gene calls are TRBV2 and TRBJ2-2; TRBD2 matches 7 bases. Germline CDR1 SNHLY, CDR2 FYNNEI. The CDR3 length is 15 residues. V lost 3 bases, J lost 4 bases, and 5 bases stayed unmatched.

This clonotype was picked up many times. The V call is TRBV4-1, the J call TRBJ1-6; TRBD1 aligns across 8 bases. This CDR3 comprises 15 residues. Germline trimming cut 2 bases from V and 9 bases from J; bases unmatched to any gene: 6. Germline CDR1 and CDR2: MGHRA and YSYEKL. DNA for the CDR3: TGCGCCAGCAGCCAAATGGACAGGGAGGTTTCACCCCTCCACTTT. Translated: CASSQMDREVSPLHF.

This clonotype came up many times. This rearrangement joins TRBV29-1 to TRBJ2-5; possible D gene TRBD1, 5 bases. V lost 8 bases, J lost 4 bases, and 17 bases lay in between. The CDR3 extends over 13 amino acids. The germline V gene encodes CDR1 SQVTM and CDR2 ANQGSEA. In DNA, the CDR3 is TGCAGCATTCAGGGAATAGGTCGAGAGACCCAGTACTTC. Translated: CSIQGIGRETQYF. Using reference TRBV29-1 and TRBJ2-5 for the parts outside the CDR3, the full variable domain is SAVISQKPSRDICQRGTSLTIQCQVDSQVTMMFWYRQQPGQSLTLIATANQGSEATYESGFVIDKFPISRPNLTFSTLTVSNMSPEDSSIYLCSIQGIGRETQYFGPGTRLLVL.

This clonotype was counted many times. The V and J genes are TRBV15 and TRBJ2-2; D gene uncertain. Trimming left V 1 base short and J 7 bases short, with 13 bases between. This CDR3 spans 15 amino acids. Germline values: CDR1 LNHNV, CDR2 YYDKDF (reference sequence). CDR3 sequence reads: CATSRAGFPGGELFF. The CDR3 nucleotides are TGTGCCACCAGCAGAGCGGGCTTTCCAGGCGGGGAGCTGTTTTTT.

With regard to this clonotype: A single base separates this from a much larger clone, so it may be a read error. The genes are TRBV7-3 and TRBJ2-1, with D uncertain. V lost 3 bases and J lost 2, with 5 bases in between. The length of the CDR3 is 13 residues. Looked up from germline, CDR1 is SGHTA and CDR2 is FQGTGA. This CDR3 is CASSFTTYNEQFF. Here the CDR3 DNA reads TGTGCCAGCAGCTTTACTACCTACAATGAGCAGTTCTTC.

This clonotype appeared many times. V usage is TRBV24-1 and J usage is TRBJ1-5; 9 positions agree with TRBD1. Trimming at V came to 3 bases and at J to 3 bases, leaving 5 bases not matched to a gene. Germline V gene lookup returns CDR1 KGHDR and CDR2 SFDVKD. The CDR3 spans 16 residues. As DNA, the CDR3 is TGTGCCACCAGTGATCGGGACAGGGCGGACAATCAGCCCCAGCATTTT. Translation: CATSDRDRADNQPQHF.

This clonotype was picked up a small number of times. The chain has TRBV2 and TRBJ2-2, with 11 bases fitting TRBD2. Per the germline V gene, CDR1 is SNHLY and CDR2 is FYNNEI. Germline trimming cut 7 bases from V and 6 bases from J; bases unmatched to any gene: 4. CDR3 size: 14 residues. This CDR3 is CASTSGGLSGELFF. The CDR3 coding sequence is TGTGCCAGCACTAGCGGGGGGCTCTCCGGGGAGCTGTTTTTT. The whole variable domain, filled in from reference TRBV2 and TRBJ2-2, reads EPEVTQTPSHQVTQMGQEVILRCVPISNHLYFYWYRQILGQKVEFLVSFYNNEISEKSEIFDDQFSVERPDGSNFTLKIRSTKLEDSAMYFCASTSGGLSGELFFGEGSRLTVL.

This clonotype was counted between two and nine times. The genes are TRBV2 and TRBJ2-7; 13 bases map to TRBD2. The germline CDR1 and CDR2 sequences are SNHLY and FYNNEI. The CDR3 loop spans 12 amino acids. The junction had 5 bases not matched to a gene; V was cut back by 11 bases and J by 7 bases. CDR3 DNA: TGTGCCGTGGGACTAGCGGGGAATGAGCAGTACTTC. The encoded protein is CAVGLAGNEQYF.

This clonotype showed up many times. The CDR3 DNA reads as TGCAGCGTTGAAGGCTTAAACACCATATATTTT. Residues: CSVEGLNTIYF. The chain recombines TRBV29-1 with TRBJ1-3, with unresolved D. The V gene's germline CDR1 is SQVTM and CDR2 ANQGSEA. This CDR3 contains 11 residues. Trimming removed 1 base from V and 6 bases from J, with 4 bases in between.

This clonotype has just a few counts. The V call is TRBV5-4, the J call TRBJ2-1; 7 nucleotides align to TRBD1. This CDR3 has 15 amino acids. The V gene's germline CDR1 is SGHNT and CDR2 YYREEE (reference sequence). V trimming: 5 bases; J trimming: 7 bases; junction bases outside the gene matches: 12. The chain's CDR3 is CASRLDRASANEQFF. The CDR3 coding sequence is TGTGCCAGCAGGTTAGACAGGGCGAGTGCAAATGAGCAGTTCTTC.

This clonotype came up many times. The rearrangement links TRBV20-1 to TRBJ2-7; TRBD1 might be the D (5 bases). The CDR3 is made up of 14 amino acids. The germline V gene has CDR1 DFQATT and CDR2 SNEGSKA (reference sequence). Trimming pared 4 bases from V and 3 bases from J, leaving 16 bases between. The CDR3 DNA reads TGCAGTGCTACCCTACAGGTCGGTGGCTACGAGCAGTACTTC. It translates to CSATLQVGGYEQYF.

This clonotype was seen at least ten times. The chain recombines TRBV12-3 or TRBV12-4 with TRBJ2-1; no definite D call. The CDR3 has 14 residues. Trimming shortened V by 3 bases and J by 3 bases, and 9 bases separated the two germline ends. CDR3 nucleotides: TGTGCCAGCAGTTTTTTACAGTTCTACAATGAGCAGTTCTTC. Encoded protein: CASSFLQFYNEQFF.

This clonotype showed up many times. The rearrangement links TRBV10-1 to TRBJ2-7; D is possibly TRBD1 or TRBD2 (5 bases each). Germline V gene sequence: CDR1 WNHNN, CDR2 SYGVQD (reference sequence). The CDR3 is 15 residues long. Trimming pared 8 bases from V and 1 base from J, leaving 18 bases between. The CDR3 DNA sequence: TGCGCCAGCTTCCCGGGACGGAAGCCATCCTACGAGCAGTACTTC. This encodes CASFPGRKPSYEQYF.

This clonotype turned up a few times. This sequence joins TRBV7-9 and TRBJ1-2; TRBD1 is a possible D gene (5 bases). Germline CDR1 and CDR2: SEHNR and FQNEAQ (reference sequence). This CDR3 comprises 13 residues. Trimming left V 3 bases short and J 6 bases short, with 11 bases between. CDR3 DNA sequence: TGTGCCAGCAGCTTTTCAGGGAGGGATGGCTACACCTTC. As protein: CASSFSGRDGYTF.

This sequence joins TRBV27 and TRBJ2-1, with 12 bases identical to TRBD2. This CDR3 is 17 amino acids long. Unmatched junction bases numbered 14, after V lost 8 bases and J lost 6 bases. Germline CDR1 is MNHEY and CDR2 is SMNVEV (reference sequence). CDR3 amino acids: CASRREMTSGRGNEQFF. CDR3 DNA: TGTGCCAGCCGGAGGGAAATGACTAGCGGGAGAGGCAATGAGCAGTTCTTC.

Only a few counts were recorded for this clonotype. The genes are TRBV29-1 and TRBJ2-3; 7 bases align to TRBD2. This CDR3 spans 11 amino acids. Germline lookup yields CDR1 SQVTM and CDR2 ANQGSEA. Trimming removed 3 bases from V and 9 bases from J; junction bases left unmatched: 3. This chain's CDR3 is CSVDKAGTQYF. DNA for the CDR3: TGCAGCGTTGACAAAGCGGGGACGCAGTATTTT.

The table lists this clonotype with many counts. In nucleotides, the CDR3 is TGCGCCAGCAGGTCCACAGGCATCACAGATACGCAGTATTTT. Its translation is CASRSTGITDTQYF. This chain uses TRBV5-1 with TRBJ2-3; D is perhaps TRBD1 (5 bases). The CDR3 covers 14 residues. V gave up 5 bases and J gave up 2 bases, with 12 bases separating them. Per germline, CDR1 SGHRS and CDR2 YFSETQ. The full variable domain, completed using reference TRBV5-1 and TRBJ2-3, is KAGVTQTPRYLIKTRGQQVTLSCSPISGHRSVSWYQQTPGQGLQFLFEYFSETQRNKGNFPGRFSGRQFSNSRSEMNVSTLELGDSALYLCASRSTGITDTQYFGPGTRLTVL.

The gene calls are TRBV20-1 and TRBJ2-2; D possibly corresponds to TRBD2 (6 bases). Between the trimmed V and J ends, which lost 3 bases and 4 bases, there was a span of 12 bases. CDR1 and CDR2 from the germline V gene are DFQATT and SNEGSKA (reference sequence). The CDR3 has 14 residues. Here the CDR3 DNA reads TGCAGTGCTAGGAGGGTAGCGGCCACCGGGGAGCTGTTTTTT. It yields the protein CSARRVAATGELFF.

In its sample, this clonotype was seen many times. This chain connects TRBV12-3 or TRBV12-4 to TRBJ2-7; unclear D gene. Trimming cost V 3 bases and J 2 bases, with 8 bases left between them. The CDR3 covers 13 residues. The CDR3 DNA reads as TGTGCCAGCAGTTTCAACGGGCCCTACGAGCAGTACTTC. It encodes CASSFNGPYEQYF.

This clonotype showed up many times. The gene calls are TRBV29-1 and TRBJ1-2; D gene uncertain. CDR1 and CDR2 (germline): SQVTM, ANQGSEA. CDR3 length: 13 residues. The CDR3 coding sequence is TGCAACACATGGAGCCCCCCCAATGAATACTACACCTTC. It is translated as CNTWSPPNEYYTF.

This clonotype has only one observation. Since the CDR3 does not end with the conserved phenylalanine or tryptophan, this likely comes from a read error. The chain links TRBV5-5 to TRBJ2-3; TRBD1 or TRBD2 may be the D gene (6 bases each). Trimming removed 4 bases at V and 6 bases at J, with 18 bases between. Germline V gene data show CDR1 as SGHKS and CDR2 as YYEKEE (reference sequence). The CDR3 length is 15 residues. The CDR3 DNA follows: TGTGCCAGCAGCCAGCACACAGGGAGCGGGGATACGCAGTATTTA. The encoded protein is CASSQHTGSGDTQYL.

In its sample, this clonotype was seen many times. The chain is built from TRBV6-5 and TRBJ2-7, with TRBD1 as a possible D gene (5 bases). The CDR3 runs 13 residues. Trimming removed 0 bases from V and 5 bases from J, with 8 bases in between. The germline CDR1 and CDR2 sequences are MNHEY and SVGAGI. CDR3 nucleotide sequence: TGTGCCAGCAGTTACTCCAGGGCTGACGAGCAGTACTTC. It is translated as CASSYSRADEQYF.

This rearrangement joins TRBV6-2 or TRBV6-3 to TRBJ1-5, with D possibly TRBD1 on 6 matching bases. This CDR3 region has 15 residues. Trimming took 8 bases from V and 0 from J, leaving 14 bases between them. Germline V gene lookup returns CDR1 MNHEY and CDR2 SVGEGT. CDR3 residues: CASRTAKISNQPQHF. CDR3 sequence (DNA): TGTGCCAGCCGGACAGCAAAGATTAGCAATCAGCCCCAGCATTTT.

The chain has TRBV20-1 and TRBJ2-3; D may be TRBD1 (6 bases). This CDR3 contains 15 residues. From germline, CDR1 is DFQATT and CDR2 SNEGSKA (reference sequence). The germline V and J ends were trimmed by 1 base and 4 bases, with 15 bases remaining between them. CDR3 in amino acids: CSARVSTGRSDTQYF. The CDR3 DNA is TGCAGTGCTAGAGTCAGTACAGGGCGGTCAGATACGCAGTATTTT.

V gene TRBV2 combines with J gene TRBJ1-5; D perhaps matches TRBD1 (5 bases). The germline V gene encodes CDR1 SNHLY and CDR2 FYNNEI. V dropped 6 bases and J dropped 3 bases, with 12 bases sitting between them. This CDR3 has 14 amino acids. CDR3 sequence reads: CASSYAGFNQPQHF. In nucleotides, the CDR3 is TGTGCCAGCAGCTATGCAGGGTTCAATCAGCCCCAGCATTTT.

This clonotype came up many times. The rearrangement joins TRBV7-9 to TRBJ2-1; D possibly corresponds to TRBD1 (6 bases). The CDR3 is 16 residues long. Trimming removed 5 bases from V and 3 bases from J, with 17 bases in between. Germline assignment: CDR1 SEHNR and CDR2 FQNEAQ (reference sequence). The CDR3 here is CASSPSQGSGYNEQFF. CDR3 in DNA: TGTGCCAGCAGCCCATCCCAGGGGTCAGGCTACAATGAGCAGTTCTTC.

This clonotype was observed many times. V and J are TRBV14 and TRBJ2-3; D not certain. The CDR3 runs to 14 residues. The germline gives CDR1 SGHDN, CDR2 FVKESK. V lost 3 bases to trimming and J lost 3 bases, with 10 bases between them. The CDR3 loop reads CASSHPSRTDTQYF. CDR3 coding DNA: TGTGCCAGCAGCCACCCCTCTAGGACAGATACGCAGTATTTT.